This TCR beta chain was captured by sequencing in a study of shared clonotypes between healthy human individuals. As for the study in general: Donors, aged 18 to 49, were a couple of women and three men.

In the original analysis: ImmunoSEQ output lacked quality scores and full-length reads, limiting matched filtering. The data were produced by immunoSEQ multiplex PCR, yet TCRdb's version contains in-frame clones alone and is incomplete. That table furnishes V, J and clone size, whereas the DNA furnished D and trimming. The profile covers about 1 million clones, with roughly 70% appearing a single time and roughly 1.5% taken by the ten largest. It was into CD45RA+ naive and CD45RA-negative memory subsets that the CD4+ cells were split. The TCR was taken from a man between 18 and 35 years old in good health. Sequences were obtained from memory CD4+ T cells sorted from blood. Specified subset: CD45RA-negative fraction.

The CDR3 loop is CASSRGGSDTQYF. The CDR3 DNA reads TGCGCCAGCAGCAGGGGGGGTTCGGATACGCAGTATTTT. The V call is TRBV5-1, the J call TRBJ2-3; weak D call: TRBD2 (7 bases). The CDR3 has 13 residues. Germline V gene lookup returns CDR1 SGHRS and CDR2 YFSETQ. Deletions cut 4 bases from V and 6 bases from J, with 12 bases between.